These 24 T cell receptor beta chains were sequenced from one sample in a study of patients and donors after allogeneic stem cell transplantation. Each CDR3 protein gets one entry after TCRdb re-called the RT-PCR reads with MiXCR. This table has 20,000 to 30,000 distinct CDR3 sequences, roughly 43% appearing once. Sequenced material: blood, either unsorted or a sorted T cell fraction (not recorded which). These receptors all come from a human donor who was either an allogeneic HSCT recipient or a stem cell or donor lymphocyte infusion donor (not recorded which). It is not recorded whose cells these are; they may come from a transplant donor.

The chain employs TRBV7-6 and TRBJ1-1, with TRBD1 as a possible D gene (6 bases). The CDR3 extends over 15 amino acids. The germline gives CDR1 SGHVS, CDR2 FNYEAQ. The V end was cut by 0 bases, the J end by 5 bases, with 13 bases between. The chain's CDR3 is CASSLAVGGSTEAFF. CDR3 coding DNA: TGTGCCAGCAGCTTAGCGGTAGGGGGGTCAACTGAAGCTTTCTTT.

The gene calls are TRBV12-3 or TRBV12-4 and TRBJ2-1, with D uncertain. The CDR3 consists of 11 residues. V lost 5 bases to trimming and J lost 6 bases, with 5 bases between them. Here the CDR3 DNA reads TGTGCCAGCAGTACACTCAATGAGCAGTTCTTC. Encoded protein: CASSTLNEQFF.

The chain uses TRBV29-1 and TRBJ2-7, with D possibly TRBD1 on 5 matching bases. The CDR3 loop spans 14 amino acids. CDR1 and CDR2 (germline): SQVTM, ANQGSEA. Between the trimmed V and J ends, which lost 0 bases and 4 bases, there was a span of 13 bases. CDR3 nucleotide sequence: TGCAGCGTTGAAGATCAGGGCGTCCCTTACGAGCAGTACTTC. Encoded protein: CSVEDQGVPYEQYF.

This clonotype showed up just once. The rearrangement links TRBV3-1 to TRBJ2-3, with D hard to call. Germline CDR1 and CDR2: LGHDT and YNNKEL (reference sequence). CDR3 length equals 12 residues. The V gene lost 8 bases and the J gene lost 0 bases, with 6 bases spanning the gap. CDR3 nucleotides: TGTGCCAGCTCCGGGAGCACAGATACGCAGTATTTT. Its translation is CASSGSTDTQYF.

This clonotype was detected ten times or more. A read error may account for a junction end that differs from germline. This chain uses TRBV7-9 with TRBJ1-3; D unresolved. CDR1 SEHNR and CDR2 FQNEAQ come from the germline V gene (reference sequence). The CDR3 runs 13 residues. The CDR3 loop is CASRLNSGNTIYF. DNA of the CDR3: TGTGCCAGCCGCTTGAACTCTGGAAACACCATATATTTT.

This clonotype has just a few counts. This sequence joins TRBV12-3 or TRBV12-4 and TRBJ1-1; D remains unclear. CDR3 length equals 12 residues. The germline V and J ends were trimmed by 7 bases and 5 bases, with 11 bases remaining between them. This CDR3 is CASTKGGTEAFF. The CDR3, as DNA: TGTGCCAGCACCAAAGGCGGAACTGAAGCTTTCTTT.

This clonotype was seen more than once but under ten times. This rearrangement joins TRBV7-7 to TRBJ2-3; 8 positions agree with TRBD1. V trimming: 5 bases; J trimming: 3 bases; junction bases outside the gene matches: 4. Germline V gene lookup returns CDR1 SSHAT and CDR2 FNYEAQ (reference sequence). CDR3 length: 14 residues. CDR3 protein: CASSQGAGTDTQYF. The CDR3, as DNA: TGTGCCAGCAGCCAGGGGGCGGGTACAGATACGCAGTATTTT. The full variable domain, completed using reference TRBV7-7 and TRBJ2-3, is GAGVSQSPRYKVTKRGQDVTLRCDPISSHATLYWYQQALGQGPEFLTYFNYEAQPDKSGLPSDRFSAERPEGSISTLTIQRTEQRDSAMYRCASSQGAGTDTQYFGPGTRLTVL.

This clonotype showed up just a few times. V is TRBV5-6 and J is TRBJ1-4; D unresolved. The V gene's germline CDR1 is SGHDT and CDR2 YYEEEE. There are 15 residues in the CDR3. V shed 0 bases and J shed 8 bases, with 14 bases lying between them. The CDR3 bases are TGTGCCAGCAGCTTGGCCGGGATCGGAGGAGAAAAACTGTTTTTT. It is translated as CASSLAGIGGEKLFF.

This clonotype was counted a single time. The chain combines TRBV10-3 with TRBJ1-2; tentative D call: TRBD1 (5 bases). The V and J ends lost 10 bases and 0 bases respectively, with 18 bases between them. The length of the CDR3 is 15 residues. Germline CDR1 ENHRY, CDR2 SYGVKD. The CDR3 sequence: CATPRGSNSNYGYTF. CDR3 coding DNA: TGTGCCACGCCCCGGGGCAGCAACTCTAACTATGGCTACACCTTC.

CDR3 protein: CASSFPGQGDPEAFF. The CDR3 coding sequence is TGTGCCAGCAGCTTCCCTGGACAGGGGGACCCTGAAGCTTTCTTT. This chain joins TRBV7-9 and TRBJ1-1; 10 bases line up with TRBD1. The CDR3 runs to 15 residues. After removal of 3 bases from V and 6 bases from J, the junction contained 7 bases not matched to a gene. Germline V gives CDR1 SEHNR, CDR2 FQNEAQ (reference sequence). The full variable domain, rest sourced from reference TRBV7-9 and TRBJ1-1, is DTGVSQNPRHKITKRGQNVTFRCDPISEHNRLYWYRQTLGQGPEFLTYFQNEAQLEKSRLLSDRFSAERPKGSFSTLEIQRTEQGDSAMYLCASSFPGQGDPEAFFGQGTRLTVV.

V and J are TRBV20-1 and TRBJ1-2; 9 bases match TRBD1. The J segment lost 4 bases and the V segment lost 3 bases, leaving 3 bases of the junction unmatched. The CDR3 covers 13 residues. Germline CDR1 is DFQATT and CDR2 is SNEGSKA (reference sequence). CDR3 residues: CSASRQGVYGYTF. In DNA form, the CDR3 reads TGCAGTGCTAGTCGACAGGGGGTCTATGGCTACACCTTC.

The chain employs TRBV5-1 and TRBJ2-2, with 7 bases that match TRBD1. CDR1 is SGHRS and CDR2 is YFSETQ in the germline V gene. V trimming: 4 bases; J trimming: 6 bases; junction bases outside the gene matches: 6. The CDR3 length is 14 residues. This CDR3 is CASSPTGSPGELFF. The CDR3 DNA reads TGCGCCAGCAGCCCGACAGGGTCGCCCGGGGAGCTGTTTTTT.

The rearrangement uses TRBV15 and TRBJ2-5; D is unresolved. Germline CDR1 LNHNV, CDR2 YYDKDF (reference sequence). This CDR3 region has 15 residues. V lost 6 bases and J 5 bases, leaving 19 bases between the germline ends. The CDR3 protein is CATSKPGPAPETQYF. CDR3 bases: TGTGCCACCAGTAAACCCGGGCCAGCGCCTGAGACCCAGTACTTC.

The gene calls are TRBV5-1 and TRBJ2-5; D is unclear. V lost 1 base and J lost 3, with 7 bases in between. This CDR3 contains 13 residues. Germline CDR1 and CDR2: SGHRS and YFSETQ. The DNA of the CDR3 is TGCGCCAGCAGCTTGTACTACGAAGAGACCCAGTACTTC. It is translated as CASSLYYEETQYF.

Only a few counts were recorded for this clonotype. This rearrangement joins TRBV5-1 to TRBJ1-2, with a weak D call TRBD1 (5 bases). This CDR3 region has 15 residues. The germline CDR1 and CDR2 sequences are SGHRS and YFSETQ. The V end was cut by 2 bases, the J end by 2 bases, with 13 bases between. CDR3 DNA: TGCGCCAGCAGCTTTCTTGCGGGGGAGAACTATGGCTACACCTTC. It codes for CASSFLAGENYGYTF.

This clonotype was seen a single time. The chain employs TRBV6-2 or TRBV6-3 and TRBJ2-7; D may be TRBD2 (6 bases). The germline V and J ends were trimmed by 6 bases and 6 bases, with 18 bases remaining between them. This CDR3 has 14 residues. Germline lookup yields CDR1 MNHEY and CDR2 SVGEGT. The CDR3 DNA reads as TGTGCCAGCAGGGCCCCCCAGAGGGGAGGCGAGCAGTACTTC. Protein: CASRAPQRGGEQYF.

This clonotype was detected only a few times. The chain carries TRBV5-1 and TRBJ1-6; D may be TRBD1 (6 bases). Trimming took 1 base from V and 8 from J, leaving 13 bases between them. CDR1 and CDR2 (germline): SGHRS, YFSETQ. The CDR3 consists of 15 residues. CDR3: CASSLQGRMDSPLHF. CDR3 DNA: TGCGCCAGCAGCTTGCAGGGGAGGATGGATTCACCCCTCCACTTT.

This chain links TRBV10-1 with TRBJ2-7; D assignment may be TRBD1 or TRBD2 (6 bases each). Germline assignment: CDR1 WNHNN and CDR2 SYGVQD (reference sequence). V was shortened by 2 bases and J by 4 bases, with 9 bases between the two germline ends. The CDR3 covers 13 residues. This CDR3 is CASSEGGRYEQYF. The CDR3 region has the DNA TGCGCCAGCAGTGAGGGGGGGCGGTACGAGCAGTACTTC.

This clonotype appeared a few times. This chain connects TRBV11-2 to TRBJ1-1; maybe TRBD1 (6 bases). The CDR3 consists of 17 residues. Per germline, CDR1 SGHAT and CDR2 FQNNGV. V was clipped by 1 base and J by 1 base, with 16 bases between them. The CDR3 DNA reads as TGTGCCAGCAGCTTAGTAGGAGGGGGTTACGGGAACACTGAAGCTTTCTTT. Translated: CASSLVGGGYGNTEAFF.

The chain recombines TRBV6-5 with TRBJ1-2; 9 bases map to TRBD1. Germline values: CDR1 MNHEY, CDR2 SVGAGI. The CDR3 extends over 15 amino acids. V gave up 2 bases and J gave up 6 bases; unmatched junction bases: 7. CDR3 loop: CASSYVLGTGNGYTF. As DNA, the CDR3 is TGTGCCAGCAGTTACGTCCTGGGGACAGGGAATGGCTACACCTTC.

This clonotype was detected only once. The chain carries TRBV10-1 and TRBJ2-7, with 9 bases fitting TRBD1. Germline assignment: CDR1 WNHNN and CDR2 SYGVQD (reference sequence). Unmatched junction bases numbered 4, after V lost 2 bases and J lost 2 bases. The length of the CDR3 is 15 residues. CDR3 in DNA: TGCGCCAGCAGTGAGGGGACAGGGATACCCTACGAGCAGTACTTC. Protein product: CASSEGTGIPYEQYF.

The chain links TRBV4-1 to TRBJ2-5; 8 bases align to TRBD2. With 1 base clipped from V and 3 bases from J, the junction kept 4 bases outside the gene matches. The CDR3 is 15 amino acids. Germline CDR1 is MGHRA and CDR2 is YSYEKL. CDR3 DNA: TGCGCCAGCAGCCAAGTGCGGGAGGTGAAAGAGACCCAGTACTTC. Translated: CASSQVREVKETQYF.

This clonotype turned up a few times. This chain links TRBV10-3 with TRBJ1-2; D is unresolved. Germline lookup yields CDR1 ENHRY and CDR2 SYGVKD. Trimming stripped 4 bases from V and 2 bases from J, with 14 bases between. This CDR3 region has 15 residues. CDR3: CAISVPEYGNYGYTF. The CDR3, as DNA: TGTGCCATCAGTGTTCCGGAGTATGGGAACTATGGCTACACCTTC.

V usage is TRBV28 and J usage is TRBJ2-1; 8 bases map to TRBD2. The CDR3 extends over 14 amino acids. J lost 0 bases, V lost 7 bases, and 2 bases had no gene match. The germline V gene encodes CDR1 MDHEN and CDR2 SYDVKM. CDR3 loop: CASISGSSYNEQFF. The CDR3 nucleotides read TGTGCCAGCATAAGCGGGAGCTCCTACAATGAGCAGTTCTTC.